Below are 3 T cell receptor beta chains sequenced from a single sample in a study of response to subunit inactivated influenza vaccine. TCRdb used MiXCR to reprocess the RT-PCR reads, holding one entry per CDR3 protein. The sample includes over 400,000 distinct CDR3 sequences, roughly 13% of them seen just once. Sequencing was performed on PBMCs from blood, taken about 6 weeks after vaccination. Receptors originate from a man in his fifties or sixties who received an inactivated influenza vaccine.

This clonotype was counted ten times or more. The rearrangement links TRBV5-5 to TRBJ2-1, with 11 positions matching TRBD2. Germline V CDR1 and CDR2: SGHKS, YYEKEE (reference sequence). This CDR3 spans 16 amino acids. Trimming removed 4 bases from V and 12 bases from J; junction bases left unmatched: 15. In DNA, the CDR3 is TGTGCCAGCAGCCCAAACCCATCGACTAGCGGGAAATGGCAGTTCTTC. This codes for CASSPNPSTSGKWQFF.

This clonotype was recorded a few times. This chain uses TRBV12-3 or TRBV12-4 with TRBJ2-7; 10 bases match TRBD2. This CDR3 comprises 15 residues. Trimming removed 5 bases from V and 3 bases from J; junction bases left unmatched: 7. DNA of the CDR3: TGTGCCAGCAGTCACGGGACTAGCGACATCTACGAGCAGTACTTC. It specifies CASSHGTSDIYEQYF.

This clonotype showed up just a few times. The chain is built from TRBV20-1 and TRBJ2-3; either TRBD1 or TRBD2 may supply D (5 bases each). The germline V and J ends were trimmed by 7 bases and 6 bases, with 20 bases remaining between them. Germline CDR1 reads DFQATT; CDR2 reads SNEGSKA (reference sequence). CDR3 length: 14 amino acids. The CDR3 DNA sequence: TGCAGTGGAACGGGGACCCGAGGGCCGGATACGCAGTATTTT. Translated: CSGTGTRGPDTQYF.